This TCR beta chain comes out of a study of T cell responses to AZD1222 COVID-19 vaccine. Study-level background: Pooling was applied to second doses at about 4 or about 12 weeks. Study-level results: Distributed over spike, vaccine-associated CD4 TCRs predominated at 160-218 and 743-854. The donors showed a predominance of white British ancestry and of females, with possible underestimation of clonal diversity.

Looked up from germline, CDR1 is SGHTS and CDR2 is YDEGEE. The CDR3 length is 14 residues. With V trimmed by 0 bases and J by 7 bases, 4 bases remained unmatched. TCRdb's copy holds only in-frame clones and misses some; the assay was immunoSEQ multiplex PCR. Of some 200,000 clones in the sample, 80% to 95% were seen once. As regards this clone: Its cognate antigen is unknown.

Sequences were derived from peripheral blood, sampled on day 0 of AZD1222 vaccination. The TCR was taken from an adult in good health. This chain uses TRBV5-8 with TRBJ2-1, with 7 bases fitting TRBD2. CDR3 nucleotide sequence: TGTGCCAGCAGCTTGGGGGAGGGATGGAATGAGCAGTTCTTC. Residues: CASSLGEGWNEQFF.